Sequencing of this T cell receptor beta chain was carried out in a study of blood T cell repertoires in COVID-19. Study-wide background: Donors in the United States, Italy and Spain gave samples during acute or convalescent COVID-19.

Germline-derived CDR1 and CDR2 are ENHRY and SYGVKD. The CDR3 length is 14 residues. The ends lost 7 bases at V and 5 bases at J; junction bases unmatched: 5. In the authors' workflow: It was from reference gene primer amplification that nucleated cell counts were estimated. Profiling relied on immunoSEQ multiplex PCR, and the TCRdb table lists in-frame clones only, not all of them. V, J and clone size were drawn from that table, and D and trimming were deduced from the DNA. The sample gives around 90,000 clones, 85% to 95% of which show up once; around 6% is in the top ten. Sequencing was performed on peripheral blood. The chain couples TRBV10-3 to TRBJ1-1; TRBD1 matches at 12 bases. The TCR originated in an older woman with active COVID-19. CDR3 bases: TGTGCCATCACCAGGGACAGGGGGCAAACTGAAGCTTTCTTT. It codes for CAITRDRGQTEAFF.